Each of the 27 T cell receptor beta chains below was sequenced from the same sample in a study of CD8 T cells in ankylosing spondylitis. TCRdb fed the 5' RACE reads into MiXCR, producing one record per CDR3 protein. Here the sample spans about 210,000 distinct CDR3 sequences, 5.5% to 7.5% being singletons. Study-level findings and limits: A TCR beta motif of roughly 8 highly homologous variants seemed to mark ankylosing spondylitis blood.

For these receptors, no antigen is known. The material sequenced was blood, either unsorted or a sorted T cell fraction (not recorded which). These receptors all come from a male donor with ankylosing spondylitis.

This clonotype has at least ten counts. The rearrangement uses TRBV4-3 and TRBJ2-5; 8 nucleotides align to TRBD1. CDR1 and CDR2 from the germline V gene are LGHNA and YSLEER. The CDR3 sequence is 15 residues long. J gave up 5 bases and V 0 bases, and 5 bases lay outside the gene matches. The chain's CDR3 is CASSQEGTGRETQYF. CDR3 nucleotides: TGCGCCAGCAGCCAAGAGGGGACAGGACGCGAGACCCAGTACTTC.

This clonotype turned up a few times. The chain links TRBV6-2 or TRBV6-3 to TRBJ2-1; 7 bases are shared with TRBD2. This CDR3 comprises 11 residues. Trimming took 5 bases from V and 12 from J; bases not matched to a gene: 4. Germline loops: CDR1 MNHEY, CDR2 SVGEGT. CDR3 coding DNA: TGTGCCAGCAGTCGCGGACTAGTGCAGTTCTTC. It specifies CASSRGLVQFF.

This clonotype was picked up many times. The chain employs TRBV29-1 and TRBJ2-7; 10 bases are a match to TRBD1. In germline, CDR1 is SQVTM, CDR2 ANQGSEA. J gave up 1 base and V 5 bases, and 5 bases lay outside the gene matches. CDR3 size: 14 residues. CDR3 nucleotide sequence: TGCAGCGTTTACTGGGACAGGGGTTCCTACGAGCAGTACTTC. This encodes CSVYWDRGSYEQYF.

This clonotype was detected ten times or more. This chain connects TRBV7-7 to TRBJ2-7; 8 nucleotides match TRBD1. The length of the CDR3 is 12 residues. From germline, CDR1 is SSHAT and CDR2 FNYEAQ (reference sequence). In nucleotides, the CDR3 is TGTGTTACAGGGGGACCCTCCTACGAGCAGTACTTC. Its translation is CVTGGPSYEQYF.

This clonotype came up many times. In DNA form, the CDR3 reads TGTGCCAGCAGCCCCTGGGACAGGATTTCCTACGAGCAGTACTTC. It specifies CASSPWDRISYEQYF. This chain links TRBV7-9 with TRBJ2-7; 8 positions match TRBD1. There are 15 residues in the CDR3. V dropped 5 bases and J dropped 1; count of bases not matched to a gene: 7. Per the germline V gene, CDR1 is SEHNR and CDR2 is FQNEAQ (reference sequence).

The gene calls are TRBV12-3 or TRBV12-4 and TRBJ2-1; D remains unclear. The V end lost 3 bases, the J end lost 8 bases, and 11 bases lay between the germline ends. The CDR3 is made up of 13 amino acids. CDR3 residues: CASSFLQSDEQFF. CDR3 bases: TGTGCCAGCAGTTTTCTGCAGTCCGATGAGCAGTTCTTC.

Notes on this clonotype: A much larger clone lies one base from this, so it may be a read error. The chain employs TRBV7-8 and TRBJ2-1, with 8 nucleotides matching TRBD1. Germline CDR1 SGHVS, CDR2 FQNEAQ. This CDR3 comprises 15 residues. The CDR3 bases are TGTGTCAGCAGCTCGGACAGGGAAGTGGACAATGAGCAGTTCTTC. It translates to CVSSSDREVDNEQFF.

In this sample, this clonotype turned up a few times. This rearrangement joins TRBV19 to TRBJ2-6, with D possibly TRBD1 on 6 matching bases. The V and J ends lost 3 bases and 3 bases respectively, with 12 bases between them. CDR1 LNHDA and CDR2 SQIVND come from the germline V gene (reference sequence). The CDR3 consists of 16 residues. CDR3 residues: CASSISGVFGANVLTF. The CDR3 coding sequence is TGTGCCAGTAGTATCTCAGGGGTGTTTGGGGCCAACGTCCTGACTTTC.

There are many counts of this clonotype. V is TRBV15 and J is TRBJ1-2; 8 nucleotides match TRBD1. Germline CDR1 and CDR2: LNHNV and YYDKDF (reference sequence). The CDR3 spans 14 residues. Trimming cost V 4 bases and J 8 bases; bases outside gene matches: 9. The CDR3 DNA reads TGTGCCACCAGCATGCCGGACAGGGTCAGCGGCTACACCTTC. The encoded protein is CATSMPDRVSGYTF. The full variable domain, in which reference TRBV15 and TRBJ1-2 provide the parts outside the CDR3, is DAMVIQNPRYQVTQFGKPVTLSCSQTLNHNVMYWYQQKSSQAPKLLFHYYDKDFNNEADTPDNFQSRRPNTSFCFLDIRSPGLGDTAMYLCATSMPDRVSGYTFGSGTRLTVV.

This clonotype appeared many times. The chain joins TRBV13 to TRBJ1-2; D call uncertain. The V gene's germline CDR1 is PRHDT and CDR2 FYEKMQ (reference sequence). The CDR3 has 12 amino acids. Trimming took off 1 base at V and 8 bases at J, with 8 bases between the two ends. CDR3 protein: CASSLVAEGYTF. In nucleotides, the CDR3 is TGTGCCAGCAGCTTAGTAGCTGAAGGCTACACCTTC.

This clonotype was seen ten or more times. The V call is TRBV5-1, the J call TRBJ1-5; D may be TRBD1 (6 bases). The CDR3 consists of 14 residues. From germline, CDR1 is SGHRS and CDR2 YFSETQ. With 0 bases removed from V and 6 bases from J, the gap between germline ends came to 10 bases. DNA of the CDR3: TGCGCCAGCAGCTTGGAGGGGGGCATTCAGCCCCAGCATTTT. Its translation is CASSLEGGIQPQHF.

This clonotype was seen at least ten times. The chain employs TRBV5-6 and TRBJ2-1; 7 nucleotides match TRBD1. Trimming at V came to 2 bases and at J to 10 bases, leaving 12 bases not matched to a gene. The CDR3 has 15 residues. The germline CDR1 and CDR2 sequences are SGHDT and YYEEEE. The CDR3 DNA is TGTGCCAGCAGCTTTTCCTCGACAGGGTGGACCGAGCAGTTCTTC. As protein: CASSFSSTGWTEQFF.

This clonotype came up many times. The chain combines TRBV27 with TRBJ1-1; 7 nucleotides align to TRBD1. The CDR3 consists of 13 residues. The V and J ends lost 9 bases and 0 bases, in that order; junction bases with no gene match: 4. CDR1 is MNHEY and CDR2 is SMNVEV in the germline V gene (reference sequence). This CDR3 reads CARTGDLNTEAFF. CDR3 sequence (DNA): TGTGCCAGAACAGGGGATCTGAACACTGAAGCTTTCTTT.

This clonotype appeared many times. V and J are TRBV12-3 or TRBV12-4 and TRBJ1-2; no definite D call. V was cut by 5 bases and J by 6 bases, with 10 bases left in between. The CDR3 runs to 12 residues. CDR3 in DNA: TGTGCCAGCAGTCCAGGTCATCATGGCTACACCTTC. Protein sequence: CASSPGHHGYTF.

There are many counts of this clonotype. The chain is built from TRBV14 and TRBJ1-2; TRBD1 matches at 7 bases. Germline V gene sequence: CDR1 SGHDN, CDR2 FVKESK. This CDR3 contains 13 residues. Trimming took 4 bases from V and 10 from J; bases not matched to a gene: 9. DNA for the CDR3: TGTGCCAGCAGCCGCCGGGACAGTGGGTTCTACACCTTC. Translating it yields CASSRRDSGFYTF. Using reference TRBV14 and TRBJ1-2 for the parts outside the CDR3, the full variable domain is EAGVTQFPSHSVIEKGQTVTLRCDPISGHDNLYWYRRVMGKEIKFLLHFVKESKQDESGMPNNRFLAERTGGTYSTLKVQPAELEDSGVYFCASSRRDSGFYTFGSGTRLTVV.

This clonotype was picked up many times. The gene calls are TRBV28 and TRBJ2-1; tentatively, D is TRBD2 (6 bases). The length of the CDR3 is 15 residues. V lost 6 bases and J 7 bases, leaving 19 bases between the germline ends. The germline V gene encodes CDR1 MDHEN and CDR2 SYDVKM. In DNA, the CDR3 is TGTGCCAGCAGGGCGAGCAGCTGGAGGGGTAATGAGCAGTTCTTC. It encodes CASRASSWRGNEQFF.

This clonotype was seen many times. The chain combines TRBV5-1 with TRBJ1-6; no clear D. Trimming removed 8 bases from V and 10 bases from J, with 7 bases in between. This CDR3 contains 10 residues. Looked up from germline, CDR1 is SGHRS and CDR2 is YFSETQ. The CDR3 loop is CASGLSPLHF. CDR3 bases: TGCGCCAGTGGCTTGTCACCCCTCCACTTT. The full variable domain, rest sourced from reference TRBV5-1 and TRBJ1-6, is KAGVTQTPRYLIKTRGQQVTLSCSPISGHRSVSWYQQTPGQGLQFLFEYFSETQRNKGNFPGRFSGRQFSNSRSEMNVSTLELGDSALYLCASGLSPLHFGNGTRLTVT.

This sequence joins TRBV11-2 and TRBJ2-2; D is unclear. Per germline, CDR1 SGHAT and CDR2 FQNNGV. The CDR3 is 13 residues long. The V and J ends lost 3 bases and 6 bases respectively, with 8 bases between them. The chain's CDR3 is CASSFRAAGELFF. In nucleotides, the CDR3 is TGTGCCAGCAGCTTTAGGGCGGCCGGGGAGCTGTTTTTT.

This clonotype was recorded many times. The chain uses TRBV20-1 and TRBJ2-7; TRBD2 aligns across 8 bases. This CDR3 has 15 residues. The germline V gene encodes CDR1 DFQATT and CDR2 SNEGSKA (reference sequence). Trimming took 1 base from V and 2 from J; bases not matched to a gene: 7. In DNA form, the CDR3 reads TGCAGTGCTAGAGGAGAGCGGGAGTCACCCTACGAGCAGTACTTC. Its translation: CSARGERESPYEQYF.

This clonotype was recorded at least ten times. CDR3: CSASVLAGNTGELFF. CDR3 DNA: TGCAGTGCTAGTGTTCTAGCGGGGAACACCGGGGAGCTGTTTTTT. The V and J genes are TRBV20-1 and TRBJ2-2, with 8 bases fitting TRBD2. Per the germline V gene, CDR1 is DFQATT and CDR2 is SNEGSKA (reference sequence). The CDR3 consists of 15 residues. Trimming took 3 bases from V and 1 from J; bases not matched to a gene: 4.

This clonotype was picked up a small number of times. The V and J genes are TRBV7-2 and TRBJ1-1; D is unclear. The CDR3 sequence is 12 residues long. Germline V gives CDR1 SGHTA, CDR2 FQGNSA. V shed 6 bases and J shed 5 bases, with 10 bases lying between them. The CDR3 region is CASSSLRTEAFF. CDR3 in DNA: TGTGCCAGCAGTAGCCTGAGGACTGAAGCTTTCTTT. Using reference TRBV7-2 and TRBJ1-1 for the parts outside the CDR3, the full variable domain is GAGVSQSPSNKVTEKGKDVELRCDPISGHTALYWYRQSLGQGLEFLIYFQGNSAPDKSGLPSDRFSAERTGGSVSTLTIQRTQQEDSAVYLCASSSLRTEAFFGQGTRLTVV.

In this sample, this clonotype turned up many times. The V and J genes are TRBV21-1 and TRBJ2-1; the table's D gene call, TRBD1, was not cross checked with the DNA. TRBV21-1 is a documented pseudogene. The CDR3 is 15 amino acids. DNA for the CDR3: TGTGCCAGCAGCAAAGGGAAGGGAGCGTACAATGAGCAGTTCTTC. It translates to CASSKGKGAYNEQFF.

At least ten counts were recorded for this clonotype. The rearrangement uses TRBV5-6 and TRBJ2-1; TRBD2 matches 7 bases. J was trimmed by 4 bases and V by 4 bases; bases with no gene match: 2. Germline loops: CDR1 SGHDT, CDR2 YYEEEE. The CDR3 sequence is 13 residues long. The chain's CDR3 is CASSTGGYNEQFF. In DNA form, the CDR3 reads TGTGCCAGCAGCACGGGGGGTTACAATGAGCAGTTCTTC.

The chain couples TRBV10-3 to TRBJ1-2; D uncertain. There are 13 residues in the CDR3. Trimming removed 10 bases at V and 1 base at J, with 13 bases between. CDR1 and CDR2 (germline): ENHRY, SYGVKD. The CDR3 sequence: CATVAALNYGYTF. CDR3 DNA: TGTGCCACCGTGGCGGCCCTTAACTATGGCTACACCTTC.

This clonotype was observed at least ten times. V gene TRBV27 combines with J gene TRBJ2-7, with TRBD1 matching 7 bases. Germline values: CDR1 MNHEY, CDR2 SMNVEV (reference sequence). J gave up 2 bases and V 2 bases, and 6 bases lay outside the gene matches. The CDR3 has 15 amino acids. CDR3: CASSLLTGVPYEQYF. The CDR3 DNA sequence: TGTGCCAGCAGTTTACTAACAGGGGTCCCCTACGAGCAGTACTTC.

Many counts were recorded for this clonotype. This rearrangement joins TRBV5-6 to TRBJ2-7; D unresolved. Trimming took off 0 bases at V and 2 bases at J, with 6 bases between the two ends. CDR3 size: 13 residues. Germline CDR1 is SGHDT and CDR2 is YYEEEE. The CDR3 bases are TGTGCCAGCAGCTTGGGAGACGCCTACGAGCAGTACTTC. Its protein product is CASSLGDAYEQYF.

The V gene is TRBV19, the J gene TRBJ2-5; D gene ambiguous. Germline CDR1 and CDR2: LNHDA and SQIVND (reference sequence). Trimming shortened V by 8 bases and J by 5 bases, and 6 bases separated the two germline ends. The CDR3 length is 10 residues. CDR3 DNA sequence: TGTGCCAGTGGAATGGAGACCCAGTACTTC. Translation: CASGMETQYF. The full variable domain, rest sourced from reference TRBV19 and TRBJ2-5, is DGGITQSPKYLFRKEGQNVTLSCEQNLNHDAMYWYRQDPGQGLRLIYYSQIVNDFQKGDIAEGYSVSREKKESFPLTVTSAQKNPTAFYLCASGMETQYFGPGTRLLVL.